These 9 T cell receptor beta chains came from one sample sequenced in a study of CD8 T cells in ankylosing spondylitis. MiXCR was run by TCRdb on the 5' RACE reads, yielding one entry per CDR3 protein. The data contain some 130,000 distinct CDR3 sequences, 12% to 15% of them singletons. Material for sequencing was blood, either unsorted or a sorted T cell fraction (not recorded which). Every receptor here comes from a female donor with ankylosing spondylitis or in good health (not recorded which).

This clonotype has a handful of counts. The V call is TRBV29-1, the J call TRBJ2-7; 9 bases match TRBD2. V dropped 4 bases and J dropped 6; count of bases not matched to a gene: 10. Germline loops: CDR1 SQVTM, CDR2 ANQGSEA. CDR3 length: 14 amino acids. CDR3 nucleotide sequence: TGCAGCGTTGTGCAGGGACTAGCTTCGGTCGAGCAGTACTTC. Translating gives CSVVQGLASVEQYF.

This clonotype was counted at least ten times. The CDR3 sequence: CASSLRQGGNAFF. The CDR3 DNA reads TGTGCCAGCAGTTTAAGGCAGGGCGGAAACGCTTTCTTT. The rearrangement joins TRBV12-3 or TRBV12-4 to TRBJ1-1, with a weak D call TRBD1 (5 bases). The CDR3 runs to 13 residues. V dropped 2 bases and J dropped 11 bases, with 15 bases sitting between them.

The V call is TRBV7-3, the J call TRBJ2-1, with 11 bases identical to TRBD2. Germline trimming cut 6 bases from V and 4 bases from J; bases unmatched to any gene: 5. Germline V CDR1 and CDR2: SGHTA, FQGTGA. The CDR3 has 15 residues. CDR3 loop: CASSSTSGGYNEQFF. For the CDR3, the DNA is TGTGCCAGCAGTTCCACTAGCGGGGGATACAATGAGCAGTTCTTC.

This clonotype has at least ten counts. V gene TRBV12-3 or TRBV12-4 combines with J gene TRBJ2-1; weak D call: TRBD2 (6 bases). The ends were cut back, 4 bases at V and 5 bases at J, with 12 bases in the middle. The CDR3 spans 14 residues. The CDR3 DNA follows: TGTGCCAGCAGTTCCGGGAGAGCCAACAATGAGCAGTTCTTC. Translated, it gives CASSSGRANNEQFF.

This clonotype has a count of ten or more. This chain connects TRBV12-3 or TRBV12-4 to TRBJ1-6; TRBD1 matches 7 bases. The CDR3 is 18 residues long. V gave up 5 bases and J gave up 3 bases; unmatched junction bases: 13. CDR3 DNA sequence: TGTGCCAGCAGTCTCTCTCCGGGACAGCGGCTCTATAATTCACCCCTCCACTTT. This sequence encodes CASSLSPGQRLYNSPLHF.

This clonotype has just a few counts. CDR3 loop: CASSLRASGRTDTQYF. CDR3 sequence (DNA): TGTGCCAGCAGTTTACGCGCTAGCGGGAGAACAGATACGCAGTATTTT. The rearrangement uses TRBV12-3 or TRBV12-4 and TRBJ2-3, with 10 nucleotides matching TRBD2. The length of the CDR3 is 16 residues. Trimming took 2 bases from V and 3 from J; bases not matched to a gene: 5.

This clonotype was recorded a few times. The rearrangement joins TRBV18 to TRBJ1-1; 10 nucleotides agree with TRBD1. Per the germline V gene, CDR1 is KGHSH and CDR2 is LQKENI. The CDR3 length is 15 residues. Trimming removed 3 bases from V and 5 bases from J; junction bases left unmatched: 6. CDR3 coding DNA: TGTGCCAGCTCACCCCGGACAGGGGGTAGGACTGAAGCTTTCTTT. It specifies CASSPRTGGRTEAFF.

This clonotype was detected a few times. CDR3 sequence (DNA): TGCAGTGCTACGAAGCCTTTTACAGGGGGAGGTGGCTACACCTTC. Amino acids: CSATKPFTGGGGYTF. The V call is TRBV20-1, the J call TRBJ1-2; 8 bases agree with TRBD1. Germline V gene data show CDR1 as DFQATT and CDR2 as SNEGSKA (reference sequence). The CDR3 consists of 15 residues. Unmatched junction bases numbered 14, after V lost 4 bases and J lost 7 bases.

The chain couples TRBV24-1 to TRBJ1-1; D is possibly TRBD1 (6 bases). Germline assignment: CDR1 KGHDR and CDR2 SFDVKD. The CDR3 runs to 14 residues. V gave up 6 bases and J gave up 1 base, with 11 bases separating them. For the CDR3, the DNA is TGTGCCACCAGTCCGAGGGGGGCGAACACTGAAGCTTTCTTT. This encodes CATSPRGANTEAFF.